This is a list of T cell receptor beta chains from one sample in a study of PD-1 blockade in mismatch repair-deficient tumors. Sequenced by immunoSEQ multiplex PCR; TCRdb stores in-frame clones only, minus some. The top ten hold 10% to 15% of the sample, which has roughly 130,000 clones, approximately 91% seen once. This specimen consisted of peripheral blood, obtained approximately 70 weeks after starting pembrolizumab. All receptors derive from an adult with mismatch repair-deficient cancer. The CDR3 runs from the conserved cysteine through the conserved F or W. A D gene is named only where the DNA matches it firmly. Clone size is shown for a subset of rows, as once, few, many or a class of expanded clone.

d_call,j_call,clone_size,v_call,cdr3_aa,cdr3_nt
-,TRBJ2-1,-,TRBV19,CASSRYNEQFF,TGTGCCAGTAGTAGATACAATGAGCAGTTCTTC
-,TRBJ2-1,-,TRBV27,CASSLLGEEQFF,TGTGCCAGCAGTCTATTAGGGGAGGAGCAGTTCTTC
-,TRBJ2-2,-,TRBV4-3,CASSQDLGATRNTGELFF,TGCGCCAGCAGCCAAGATCTTGGGGCGACCCGTAACACCGGGGAGCTGTTTTTT
TRBD1,TRBJ1-5,-,TRBV2,CASSGTGALHGNQPQHF,TGTGCCAGCAGTGGGACAGGGGCCTTGCATGGCAATCAGCCCCAGCATTTT
TRBD1,TRBJ2-1,-,TRBV5-1,CASSPDRGRYNEQFF,TGCGCCAGCAGCCCTGACAGGGGGCGCTACAATGAGCAGTTCTTC
-,TRBJ2-7,-,TRBV11-2,CASSPGDETYEQYF,TGTGCCAGCAGCCCTGGGGACGAAACCTACGAGCAGTACTTC
-,TRBJ2-2,-,TRBV11-2,CASVVGRRAHTGELFF,TGTGCCAGCGTGGTGGGGAGGCGGGCCCACACCGGGGAGCTGTTTTTT
TRBD2,TRBJ2-7,-,TRBV7-3,CASSFPTSGVSHYEQYF,TGTGCCAGCAGCTTCCCCACTAGCGGGGTTTCCCACTACGAGCAGTACTTC
TRBD1,TRBJ2-7,-,TRBV5-1,CASSDRGSYEQYF,TGCGCCAGCAGCGACAGGGGATCCTACGAGCAGTACTTC
TRBD1,TRBJ2-3,-,TRBV10-2,CASRYRGPTDTQYF,TGCGCCAGCAGATACAGGGGGCCCACAGATACGCAGTATTTT
-,TRBJ2-3,-,TRBV12-5,CASAENQRTQYF,TGTGCTAGTGCCGAGAACCAGCGTACGCAGTATTTT
-,TRBJ2-7,-,TRBV7-6,CASMQGSEQYF,TGTGCCAGCATGCAGGGAAGCGAGCAGTACTTC
TRBD1,TRBJ2-7,-,TRBV5-1,CASSNPHQGAYEQYF,TGCGCCAGCAGCAATCCGCACCAGGGGGCCTACGAGCAGTACTTC
TRBD2,TRBJ2-1,-,TRBV5-1,CASSLGGRATNEQFF,TGCGCCAGCAGCTTGGGCGGGAGGGCCACGAATGAGCAGTTCTTC
-,TRBJ2-2,-,TRBV11-2,CASSHIKGRGELFF,TGTGCCAGCAGCCACATCAAGGGGAGAGGGGAGCTGTTTTTT
TRBD2,TRBJ2-1,-,TRBV15,CATSSFSGRNNEQFF,TGTGCCACCAGCAGCTTTAGCGGGAGAAACAATGAGCAGTTCTTC
-,TRBJ2-3,-,TRBV5-4,CASSARGSTDTQYF,TGTGCCAGCAGCGCCCGGGGAAGCACAGATACGCAGTATTTT
TRBD2,TRBJ2-3,once,TRBV11-2,CASSTPGRESTDTQYF,TGTGCCAGCAGCACACCGGGGCGGGAGTCGACAGATACGCAGTATTTT
-,TRBJ1-1,-,TRBV7-9,CASSSTRNTEAFF,TGTGCCAGCAGCTCGACACGGAACACTGAAGCTTTCTTT
-,TRBJ2-1,-,TRBV5-1,CASSLVGSPYNEQFF,TGCGCCAGCAGCTTGGTCGGGAGTCCCTACAATGAGCAGTTCTTC
TRBD1,TRBJ1-2,-,TRBV5-4,CASSPEGTELIYGYTF,TGTGCCAGCAGCCCCGAGGGGACAGAACTAATTTATGGCTACACCTTC
TRBD2,TRBJ2-1,-,TRBV6-6,CASRLAGVNDEQFF,TGTGCCAGCAGACTAGCGGGAGTTAACGATGAGCAGTTCTTC
-,TRBJ2-7,-,TRBV7-9,CASSFDLYEQYF,TGTGCCAGCAGCTTTGATCTCTACGAGCAGTACTTC
TRBD2,TRBJ2-1,-,TRBV11-3,CASSLLIGTSRYNEQFF,TGTGCCAGCAGCTTATTGATTGGGACTAGCCGGTACAATGAGCAGTTCTTC
TRBD2,TRBJ2-1,-,TRBV4-2,CASSHGLAGGISYNEQFF,TGTGCCAGCAGCCATGGACTAGCGGGAGGGATCTCCTACAATGAGCAGTTCTTC
-,TRBJ2-4,few,TRBV15,CATSREGRSNIQYF,TGTGCCACCAGCAGAGAAGGGAGATCAAACATTCAGTACTTC
-,TRBJ2-3,-,TRBV29-1,CSVEGRRDYTQYF,TGCAGCGTTGAAGGACGAAGGGACTATACGCAGTATTTT
-,TRBJ2-5,-,TRBV28,CASSLDSQGYQETQYF,TGTGCCAGCAGTTTGGACAGTCAAGGATACCAAGAGACCCAGTACTTC
-,TRBJ2-1,-,TRBV7-8,CASSFRVATRFYNEQFF,TGTGCCAGCAGCTTCAGGGTGGCAACACGGTTTTACAATGAGCAGTTCTTC
-,TRBJ2-3,-,TRBV11-2,CASSLGSRFDTQYF,TGTGCCAGCAGCTTAGGTTCACGTTTCGATACGCAGTATTTT
-,TRBJ1-2,few,TRBV6-5,CASGRTGGYTF,TGTGCCAGCGGGCGCACGGGAGGCTACACCTTC
TRBD2,TRBJ2-7,-,TRBV27,CASRTSGSPTYEQYF,TGTGCCAGCAGGACTAGCGGGAGCCCCACCTACGAGCAGTACTTC
-,TRBJ2-7,-,TRBV6-5,CASSQGREQYF,TGTGCCAGCAGCCAGGGTCGGGAGCAGTACTTC
-,TRBJ2-7,-,TRBV21-1,CASSSTARAPYEQYF,TGTGCCAGCAGCTCAACCGCCCGAGCGCCCTACGAGCAGTACTTC
-,TRBJ2-7,-,TRBV6-5,CASSYFQGYEQYF,TGTGCCAGCAGTTACTTCCAGGGGTACGAGCAGTACTTC
-,TRBJ2-1,-,TRBV7-9,CASSLGDDEQFF,TGTGCCAGCAGCTTAGGGGATGATGAGCAGTTCTTC
-,TRBJ2-7,-,TRBV5-6,CASSPTSSYEQYF,TGTGCCAGCAGCCCAACTAGCAGCTACGAGCAGTACTTC
TRBD1,TRBJ2-7,-,TRBV7-9,CASSSNRGVYEQYF,TGTGCCAGCAGCTCCAACAGGGGGGTCTACGAGCAGTACTTC
-,TRBJ2-4,-,TRBV10-3,CAISKGSKNIQYF,TGTGCCATCAGCAAAGGGTCCAAAAACATTCAGTACTTC
-,TRBJ2-5,-,TRBV18,CASSPERQETQYF,TGTGCCAGCTCACCAGAGCGCCAAGAGACCCAGTACTTC
TRBD2,TRBJ2-1,-,TRBV7-2,CASIPTSGGYNEQFF,TGTGCCAGCATCCCGACTAGCGGGGGATACAATGAGCAGTTCTTC
-,TRBJ2-7,-,TRBV6-1,CASSDRVSYEQYF,TGTGCCAGCAGTGACAGGGTCTCCTACGAGCAGTACTTC
TRBD2,TRBJ2-7,-,TRBV28,CASSFVVWASGSHEQYF,TGTGCCAGCAGTTTTGTAGTTTGGGCTAGCGGGAGTCATGAGCAGTACTTC
-,TRBJ2-3,-,TRBV4-3,CASSPRAEGGTDTQYF,TGCGCCAGCAGCCCGAGAGCGGAGGGAGGCACAGATACGCAGTATTTT
TRBD1,TRBJ2-3,-,TRBV11-2,CASSSTGMEQYF,TGTGCCAGCAGCTCGACAGGGATGGAGCAGTATTTT
-,TRBJ2-1,-,TRBV10-3,CAISSRAGWGPNEQFF,TGTGCCATCAGTTCCCGGGCAGGCTGGGGGCCCAATGAGCAGTTCTTC
-,TRBJ1-2,-,TRBV7-2,CASSPIGGLLYGYTF,TGTGCCAGCAGCCCTATAGGGGGGCTCCTCTATGGCTACACCTTC
-,TRBJ1-2,-,TRBV29-1,CSVEGVGYTF,TGCAGCGTTGAGGGGGTTGGCTACACCTTC
TRBD1,TRBJ2-2,once,TRBV5-8,CASSVDRVDYRELFF,TGTGCCAGCAGCGTCGACAGGGTGGATTACCGGGAGCTGTTTTTT
TRBD2,TRBJ2-5,-,TRBV10-3,CAISDPSGTETQYF,TGTGCCATCAGTGATCCTAGCGGGACGGAGACCCAGTACTTC
-,TRBJ2-7,-,TRBV27,CASRHSPGQNYEQYF,TGTGCCAGCAGGCACAGTCCCGGACAAAACTACGAGCAGTACTTC
-,TRBJ2-7,-,TRBV7-9,CASSPLTSEQYF,TGTGCCAGCAGCCCTCTTACGTCCGAGCAGTACTTC
TRBD2,TRBJ2-3,-,TRBV28,CAISGMGTDTQYF,TGTGCCATCAGCGGGATGGGCACAGATACGCAGTATTTT
TRBD2,TRBJ2-7,-,TRBV27,CASTSVASGNHEQYF,TGTGCCAGCACCTCCGTGGCTAGCGGGAACCACGAGCAGTACTTC
-,TRBJ1-2,once,TRBV2,CASSAGSGAIDGYTF,TGTGCCAGCAGTGCCGGGTCCGGGGCTATCGATGGCTACACCTTC
-,TRBJ2-7,-,TRBV11-2,CASSSPGEAIYEQYF,TGTGCCAGCAGCTCCCCCGGGGAGGCGATCTACGAGCAGTACTTC
TRBD2,TRBJ2-7,few,TRBV4-1,CASSRTSGTYEQYF,TGCGCCAGCAGCCGGACTAGCGGGACCTACGAGCAGTACTTC
-,TRBJ1-1,-,TRBV4-2,CASSQDWGRANTEAFF,TGTGCCAGCAGCCAAGATTGGGGCAGGGCGAACACTGAAGCTTTCTTT
-,TRBJ2-3,-,TRBV30,CAWSARGDTQYF,TGTGCCTGGAGTGCCCGGGGAGATACGCAGTATTTT